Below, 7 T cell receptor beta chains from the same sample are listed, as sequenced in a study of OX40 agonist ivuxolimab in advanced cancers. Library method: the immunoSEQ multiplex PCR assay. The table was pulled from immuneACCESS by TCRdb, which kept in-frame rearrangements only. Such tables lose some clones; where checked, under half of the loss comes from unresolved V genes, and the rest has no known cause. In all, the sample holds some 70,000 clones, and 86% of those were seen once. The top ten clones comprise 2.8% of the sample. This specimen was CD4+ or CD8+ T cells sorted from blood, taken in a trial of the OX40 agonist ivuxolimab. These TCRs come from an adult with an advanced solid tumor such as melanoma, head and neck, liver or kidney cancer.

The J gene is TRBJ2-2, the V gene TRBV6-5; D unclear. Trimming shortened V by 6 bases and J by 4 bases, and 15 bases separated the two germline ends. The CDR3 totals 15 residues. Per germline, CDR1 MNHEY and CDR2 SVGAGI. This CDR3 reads CASSLSEAGTGELFF. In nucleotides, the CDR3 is TGTGCCAGCAGCCTTTCTGAGGCAGGCACCGGGGAGCTGTTTTTT.

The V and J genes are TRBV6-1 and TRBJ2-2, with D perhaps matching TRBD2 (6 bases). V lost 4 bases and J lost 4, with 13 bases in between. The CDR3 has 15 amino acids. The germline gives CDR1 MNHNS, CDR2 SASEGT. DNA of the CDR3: TGTGCCAGCAGTGTGAGCGGGTGGGGCACCGGGGAGCTGTTTTTT. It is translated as CASSVSGWGTGELFF.

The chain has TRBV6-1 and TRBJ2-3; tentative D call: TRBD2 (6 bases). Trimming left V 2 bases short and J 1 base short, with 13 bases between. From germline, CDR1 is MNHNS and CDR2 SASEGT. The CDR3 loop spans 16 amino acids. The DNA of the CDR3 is TGTGCCAGCAGTGAATTGGGGGGACGGGGCACAGATACGCAGTATTTT. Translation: CASSELGGRGTDTQYF.

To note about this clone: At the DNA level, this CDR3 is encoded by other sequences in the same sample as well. The CDR3 region has the DNA TGTGCCAGCAGCTTAAGGGAGACCCAGTACTTC. The encoded protein is CASSLRETQYF. The V call is TRBV5-6, the J call TRBJ2-5; D unresolved. There are 11 residues in the CDR3. V was cut by 2 bases and J by 5 bases, with 4 bases left in between. The germline CDR1 and CDR2 sequences are SGHDT and YYEEEE.

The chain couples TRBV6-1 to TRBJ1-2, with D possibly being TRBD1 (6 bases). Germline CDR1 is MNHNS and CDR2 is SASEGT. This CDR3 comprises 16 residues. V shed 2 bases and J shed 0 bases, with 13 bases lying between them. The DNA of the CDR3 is TGTGCCAGCAGTGAATTTGTGGGGGCGTCTAACTATGGCTACACCTTC. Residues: CASSEFVGASNYGYTF.

The CDR3 is CAWSVRRLAASFSSYNEQFF. In DNA form, the CDR3 reads TGTGCCTGGAGTGTACGTAGACTAGCGGCGAGCTTTAGCTCCTACAATGAGCAGTTCTTC. The chain has TRBV30 and TRBJ2-1, with 9 nucleotides matching TRBD2. The germline V gene has CDR1 GTSNPN and CDR2 SVGIG (reference sequence). The CDR3 contains 20 residues. V was pared by 0 bases and J by 0 bases, with 15 bases of the junction left unmatched.

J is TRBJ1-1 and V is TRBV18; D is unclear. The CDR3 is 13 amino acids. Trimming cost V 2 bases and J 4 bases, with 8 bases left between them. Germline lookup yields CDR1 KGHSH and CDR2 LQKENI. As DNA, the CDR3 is TGTGCCAGCTCACCATTGTACGCCACTGAAGCTTTCTTT. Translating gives CASSPLYATEAFF.